The 22 T cell receptor beta chains below all came from one sample that was sequenced in a study of radiotherapy plus CTLA-4 blockade in lung cancer. Only in-frame clones appear in the TCRdb table, and some are missing; sequencing was by immunoSEQ multiplex PCR. The repertoire consists of approximately 60,000 clones, with approximately 80% occurring once and the leading ten covering under 7%. The sample consisted of peripheral blood, taken from a patient treated with radiotherapy plus ipilimumab. Receptors originate from a human donor with non-small cell lung cancer whose response to radiotherapy plus ipilimumab could not be evaluated.

CDR3 nucleotides: TGTGCCAGCGGGGCTGGCACAGATACGCAGTATTTT. Encoded protein: CASGAGTDTQYF. The chain joins TRBV7-2 to TRBJ2-3; D might be TRBD1 (5 bases). The CDR3 runs to 12 residues. In germline, CDR1 is SGHTA, CDR2 FQGNSA. V lost 8 bases and J 1 base, leaving 7 bases between the germline ends. Drawing the rest from reference TRBV7-2 and TRBJ2-3, the complete variable domain is GAGVSQSPSNKVTEKGKDVELRCDPISGHTALYWYRQSLGQGLEFLIYFQGNSAPDKSGLPSDRFSAERTGGSVSTLTIQRTQQEDSAVYLCASGAGTDTQYFGPGTRLTVL.

V usage is TRBV5-1 and J usage is TRBJ2-3, with D possibly TRBD2 on 6 matching bases. V was shortened by 3 bases and J by 1 base, with 12 bases between the two germline ends. Germline assignment: CDR1 SGHRS and CDR2 YFSETQ. The length of the CDR3 is 15 residues. The CDR3 is CASSSRVAGTDTQYF. For the CDR3, the DNA is TGCGCCAGCAGCTCCCGGGTAGCGGGCACAGATACGCAGTATTTT.

The rearrangement uses TRBV5-4 and TRBJ1-1; D remains unclear. From germline, CDR1 is SGHNT and CDR2 YYREEE (reference sequence). The CDR3 is 13 amino acids. The V gene lost 4 bases and the J gene lost 1 base, with 8 bases spanning the gap. The CDR3 reads CASSPAGNTEAFF. DNA of the CDR3: TGTGCCAGCAGCCCGGCGGGGAACACTGAAGCTTTCTTT.

The count of this clone is one. This chain uses TRBV27 with TRBJ1-5; TRBD1 aligns across 9 bases. Germline CDR1 is MNHEY and CDR2 is SMNVEV (reference sequence). The CDR3 loop spans 15 amino acids. V shed 2 bases and J 3 bases; nucleotides not matched to a gene: 2. CDR3 in DNA: TGTGCCAGCAGTTTAGGACAGGGGCCCAATCAGCCCCAGCATTTT. Encoded protein: CASSLGQGPNQPQHF.

The table lists this clone with a few counts. The chain couples TRBV27 to TRBJ1-1, with a possible D match to TRBD1 (5 bases). The CDR3 covers 17 residues. The V end lost 4 bases, the J end lost 5 bases, and 23 bases lay between the germline ends. CDR1 is MNHEY and CDR2 is SMNVEV in the germline V gene (reference sequence). The CDR3 nucleotides are TGTGCCAGCAGTTCATCCCGGGCCTTGCAGAAGGGGACTGAAGCTTTCTTT. Its protein product is CASSSSRALQKGTEAFF.

The V and J genes are TRBV12-5 and TRBJ1-2, with D perhaps TRBD1 (5 bases). Germline assignment: CDR1 LGHNT and CDR2 FRNRAP. This CDR3 spans 14 amino acids. The germline V and J ends were trimmed by 5 bases and 2 bases, with 12 bases remaining between them. CDR3 sequence: CASGLLGGNYGYTF. CDR3 in DNA: TGTGCTAGTGGTCTCTTGGGGGGAAACTATGGCTACACCTTC. Variable domain in full (rest from reference TRBV12-5 and TRBJ1-2): DARVTQTPRHKVTEMGQEVTMRCQPILGHNTVFWYRQTMMQGLELLAYFRNRAPLDDSGMPKDRFSAEMPDATLATLKIQPSEPRDSAVYFCASGLLGGNYGYTFGSGTRLTVV.

This chain links TRBV6-5 with TRBJ1-3; 7 bases are shared with TRBD1. Germline loops: CDR1 MNHEY, CDR2 SVGAGI. V was clipped by 8 bases and J by 0 bases; unmatched bases: 4. The CDR3 spans 14 residues. CDR3 amino acids: CASRRQGSGNTIYF. The CDR3, as DNA: TGTGCCAGCCGCCGACAGGGCTCTGGAAACACCATATATTTT.

This clone was seen a few times. The chain recombines TRBV6-5 with TRBJ2-7; D is perhaps TRBD2 (7 bases). Looked up from germline, CDR1 is MNHEY and CDR2 is SVGAGI. This CDR3 region has 15 residues. Deletions cut 1 base from V and 6 bases from J, with 16 bases between. In nucleotides, the CDR3 is TGTGCCAGCAGTTACTTGGGGGGGCCGACAAGCGAGCAGTACTTC. It specifies CASSYLGGPTSEQYF.

This chain connects TRBV7-8 to TRBJ2-3; a weak D match, TRBD2 (5 bases). V was shortened by 7 bases and J by 3 bases, with 20 bases between the two germline ends. The CDR3 has 16 amino acids. Germline-derived CDR1 and CDR2 are SGHVS and FQNEAQ. In nucleotides, the CDR3 is TGTGCCAGCACCAGAGAGGCGTCTAGGAGGACAGATACGCAGTATTTT. This gives the protein CASTREASRRTDTQYF.

The chain uses TRBV6-5 and TRBJ1-3; 12 bases align to TRBD1. Trimming took 6 bases from V and 6 from J; bases not matched to a gene: 6. The germline gives CDR1 MNHEY, CDR2 SVGAGI. This CDR3 contains 15 residues. This CDR3 reads CASRAPGQGANTIYF. Here the CDR3 DNA reads TGTGCCAGCAGGGCACCGGGACAGGGGGCAAACACCATATATTTT.

The chain is built from TRBV7-9 and TRBJ2-7, with a weak D call TRBD1 (7 bases). CDR3 length equals 18 residues. V was clipped by 5 bases and J by 2 bases, with 25 bases between them. Germline CDR1 SEHNR, CDR2 FQNEAQ (reference sequence). Here the CDR3 reads CASSTDDRWRGHTYEQYF. The DNA for the CDR3 is TGTGCCAGCAGCACCGATGACAGATGGAGGGGGCACACCTACGAGCAGTACTTC.

The rearrangement joins TRBV18 to TRBJ1-1; 7 nucleotides agree with TRBD1. Germline V gives CDR1 KGHSH, CDR2 LQKENI. The CDR3 loop spans 14 amino acids. V lost 6 bases, J lost 2 bases, and 6 bases stayed unmatched. DNA of the CDR3: TGTGCCAGCTCGCCCGACAGGGTAAACACTGAAGCTTTCTTT. Its translation: CASSPDRVNTEAFF.

This clone was seen only once. The chain joins TRBV12-5 to TRBJ2-7; 16 nucleotides line up with TRBD2. CDR1 is LGHNT and CDR2 is FRNRAP in the germline V gene. Germline trimming cut 7 bases from V and 5 bases from J; bases unmatched to any gene: 14. The CDR3 is 18 amino acids. The CDR3 nucleotides are TGTGCTAGTGTTACCGGGACTAGCGGGGGGGCCTCACGAGACGAGCAGTACTTC. This gives the protein CASVTGTSGGASRDEQYF. Full variable domain (outside the CDR3, taken from reference TRBV12-5 and TRBJ2-7): DARVTQTPRHKVTEMGQEVTMRCQPILGHNTVFWYRQTMMQGLELLAYFRNRAPLDDSGMPKDRFSAEMPDATLATLKIQPSEPRDSAVYFCASVTGTSGGASRDEQYFGPGTRLTVT.

The chain uses TRBV11-2 and TRBJ2-2; TRBD1 might be the D (6 bases). CDR3 length: 16 amino acids. Trimming pared 5 bases from V and 1 base from J, leaving 14 bases between. Germline-derived CDR1 and CDR2 are SGHAT and FQNNGV. CDR3 sequence (DNA): TGTGCCAGCAGCAAACCGGGACAACAGAACACCGGGGAGCTGTTTTTT. It translates to CASSKPGQQNTGELFF.

The V gene is TRBV7-9, the J gene TRBJ2-3; D not certain. CDR1 and CDR2 (germline): SEHNR, FQNEAQ (reference sequence). The CDR3 totals 12 residues. Trimming removed 3 bases from V and 4 bases from J, with 5 bases in between. DNA of the CDR3: TGTGCCAGCAGCTTTGAGGCAGATACGCAGTATTTT. It codes for CASSFEADTQYF.

The chain uses TRBV5-5 and TRBJ1-5; a weak D match, TRBD1 (5 bases). The length of the CDR3 is 13 residues. Looked up from germline, CDR1 is SGHKS and CDR2 is YYEKEE (reference sequence). Deletions cut 2 bases from V and 2 bases from J, with 5 bases between. This CDR3 is CASSLQGNQPQHF. CDR3 coding DNA: TGTGCCAGCAGCTTACAGGGCAATCAGCCCCAGCATTTT.

This clone was found once. The chain recombines TRBV11-2 with TRBJ2-3, with TRBD2 matching 15 bases. Germline CDR1 SGHAT, CDR2 FQNNGV. J was trimmed by 3 bases and V by 5 bases; bases with no gene match: 9. This CDR3 spans 18 amino acids. The CDR3 sequence: CASSHSGTSGRKTDTQYF. For the CDR3, the DNA is TGTGCCAGCAGCCACTCCGGGACTAGCGGGAGGAAGACAGATACGCAGTATTTT.

The chain couples TRBV7-2 to TRBJ1-4, with 7 positions matching TRBD1. Germline V lookup: CDR1 SGHTA, CDR2 FQGNSA. V trimming: 5 bases; J trimming: 4 bases; junction bases outside the gene matches: 4. The CDR3 is made up of 14 amino acids. Here the CDR3 reads CASSARDSNEKLFF. CDR3 DNA sequence: TGTGCCAGCAGCGCCCGGGACAGTAATGAAAAACTGTTTTTT. The full variable domain, completed using reference TRBV7-2 and TRBJ1-4, is GAGVSQSPSNKVTEKGKDVELRCDPISGHTALYWYRQSLGQGLEFLIYFQGNSAPDKSGLPSDRFSAERTGGSVSTLTIQRTQQEDSAVYLCASSARDSNEKLFFGSGTQLSVL.

This chain links TRBV6-6 with TRBJ1-1; a possible D gene is TRBD1 (6 bases). This CDR3 has 15 amino acids. V lost 6 bases and J 3 bases, leaving 17 bases between the germline ends. Germline CDR1 reads MNHNY; CDR2 reads SVGAGI (reference sequence). CDR3 sequence: CASRPHYRADTEAFF. The CDR3, as DNA: TGTGCCAGCAGACCCCACTACAGGGCGGACACTGAAGCTTTCTTT.

The chain uses TRBV29-1 and TRBJ1-2, with D perhaps matching TRBD1 (6 bases). CDR3 length: 11 residues. Looked up from germline, CDR1 is SQVTM and CDR2 is ANQGSEA. Trimming stripped 4 bases from V and 7 bases from J, with 10 bases between. The CDR3 DNA follows: TGCAGCGTTGGCGGGGGCTCTGGCTACACCTTC. Translating it yields CSVGGGSGYTF.

The chain has TRBV7-2 and TRBJ2-7; TRBD1 matches at 9 bases. The CDR3 spans 14 residues. CDR1 and CDR2 from the germline V gene are SGHTA and FQGNSA. The V gene end was trimmed by 6 bases and the J gene end by 4 bases; junction bases not matched to a gene: 7. The DNA of the CDR3 is TGTGCCAGCAGTTTTGACAGGGGGGTTTACGAGCAGTACTTC. Its protein is CASSFDRGVYEQYF.

V gene TRBV15 combines with J gene TRBJ2-3; D is unresolved. Germline V CDR1 and CDR2: LNHNV, YYDKDF (reference sequence). The CDR3 sequence is 12 residues long. Trimming shortened V by 1 base and J by 6 bases, and 5 bases separated the two germline ends. This CDR3 is CATSRVEDTQYF. CDR3 bases: TGTGCCACCAGCAGAGTAGAGGATACGCAGTATTTT.